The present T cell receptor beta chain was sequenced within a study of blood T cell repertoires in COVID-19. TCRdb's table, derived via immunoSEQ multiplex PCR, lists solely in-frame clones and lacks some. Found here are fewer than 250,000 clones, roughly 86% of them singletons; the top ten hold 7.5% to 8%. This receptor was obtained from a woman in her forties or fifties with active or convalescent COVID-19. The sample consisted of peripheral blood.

The chain's CDR3 is CASSFTLISLAYEQYF. The CDR3 region has the DNA TGCGCCAGCAGCTTCACCCTTATTAGTTTAGCCTACGAGCAGTACTTC. The chain uses TRBV5-1 and TRBJ2-7; D call uncertain. This CDR3 comprises 16 residues. Germline values: CDR1 SGHRS, CDR2 YFSETQ. V lost 2 bases to trimming and J lost 2 bases, with 17 bases between them.